This entry is about one T cell receptor (beta chain). Its antigen is as yet unknown. The sample comes from a study of OX40 agonist ivuxolimab in advanced cancers. Study overall: Hepatocellular carcinoma, melanoma, renal cell or head and neck cancer was diagnosed in the dose-escalation patients. Aged roughly 23 to 90 with a mean of roughly 63 years, they were about 80% male.

General study results and limits: CD8+ T cells averaged more expanded clones than CD4+.

Some clones are missing from TCRdb's copy, which holds only in-frame ones; the method was immunoSEQ multiplex PCR. This repertoire shows 50,000 to 65,000 clones, roughly nine tenths found once; its top ten account for more than 10%. The TCR sequence derives from an adult with an advanced solid tumor such as melanoma, head and neck, liver or kidney cancer. Source: CD4+ or CD8+ T cells sorted from blood, taken in a trial of the OX40 agonist ivuxolimab.

In nucleotides, the CDR3 is TGTGCCAGCTTAAGGGCTAGCGGGAGGGAGACCCAGTACTTC. Its translation is CASLRASGRETQYF. The V call is TRBV28, the J call TRBJ2-5; 11 positions match TRBD2. This CDR3 comprises 14 residues. The germline gives CDR1 MDHEN, CDR2 SYDVKM. With 8 bases clipped from V and 5 bases from J, the junction kept 7 bases outside the gene matches. The variable domain in full, completed from reference TRBV28 and TRBJ2-5, reads DVKVTQSSRYLVKRTGEKVFLECVQDMDHENMFWYRQDPGLGLRLIYFSYDVKMKEKGDIPEGYSVSREKKERFSLILESASTNQTSMYLCASLRASGRETQYFGPGTRLLVL.